The 15 T cell receptor beta chains below all came from one sample that was sequenced in a study of beta chain features in type 1 diabetes. Study-wide results and caveats: Shortening that was moderate but significant affected the TCRB CDR3s of Type 1 diabetes patients in all four CD4+ subsets.

The investigators reverse transcribed all of the isolated RNA, so they sequenced expressed TCRB transcripts. The table came from immunoSEQ multiplex PCR; TCRdb's copy has only in-frame clones and leaves some out. The sample comprises a few hundred thousand clones, approximately 16% of which are singletons, and 0.08% to 0.095% rests with the top ten. No antigens are known for them. The sample consisted of naive CD4+ T cells from blood. These receptors came from a man aged 25-40 years with type 1 diabetes.

This clone appeared a few times. V gene TRBV9 combines with J gene TRBJ2-1; a possible D gene is TRBD1 (6 bases). This CDR3 has 15 residues. The germline CDR1 and CDR2 sequences are SGDLS and YYNGEE. The ends were cut back, 1 base at V and 3 bases at J, with 11 bases in the middle. The CDR3 bases are TGTGCCAGCAGCGTATCAGGGGCCCACTACAATGAGCAGTTCTTC. It yields the protein CASSVSGAHYNEQFF.

This clone has a handful of counts. The chain carries TRBV29-1 and TRBJ2-3, with unresolved D. Trimming cost V 4 bases and J 2 bases, with 7 bases left between them. CDR1 and CDR2 from the germline V gene are SQVTM and ANQGSEA. This CDR3 has 12 residues. CDR3 residues: CSVARNTDTQYF. Here the CDR3 DNA reads TGCAGCGTTGCCCGGAACACAGATACGCAGTATTTT.

This clone was counted a single time. This chain uses TRBV7-6 with TRBJ2-3; no definite D call. CDR3 length equals 11 residues. Germline CDR1 and CDR2: SGHVS and FNYEAQ. V was trimmed by 5 bases and J by 4 bases, leaving 4 bases between them. As DNA, the CDR3 is TGTGCCAGCAGCGTTTCAGATACGCAGTATTTT. Translating it yields CASSVSDTQYF.

This chain uses TRBV7-9 with TRBJ2-3; 8 bases map to TRBD2. This CDR3 is 19 amino acids long. The junction had 15 bases not matched to a gene; V was cut back by 2 bases and J by 2 bases. The germline V gene has CDR1 SEHNR and CDR2 FQNEAQ (reference sequence). The DNA of the CDR3 is TGTGCCAGCAGCTTAATATTCCGTAGGCGGGAGGACTACACAGATACGCAGTATTTT. It encodes CASSLIFRRREDYTDTQYF. Complete variable domain (other parts from reference TRBV7-9 and TRBJ2-3): DTGVSQNPRHKITKRGQNVTFRCDPISEHNRLYWYRQTLGQGPEFLTYFQNEAQLEKSRLLSDRFSAERPKGSFSTLEIQRTEQGDSAMYLCASSLIFRRREDYTDTQYFGPGTRLTVL.

This clone was seen a few times. This chain uses TRBV4-2 with TRBJ2-3; no clear D gene. CDR1 and CDR2 (germline): LGHNA, YNFKEQ. The V end was cut by 4 bases, the J end by 0 bases, with 8 bases between. The CDR3 runs 14 residues. CDR3 sequence (DNA): TGTGCCAGCAGCCCGTCCCATAGCACAGATACGCAGTATTTT. Amino acids: CASSPSHSTDTQYF.

The V and J genes are TRBV4-3 and TRBJ2-1, with D perhaps matching TRBD2 (6 bases). The germline V gene encodes CDR1 LGHNA and CDR2 YSLEER. V was cut by 4 bases and J by 0 bases, with 10 bases left in between. The CDR3 runs to 15 residues. CDR3 sequence reads: CASSPNGGSYNEQFF. CDR3 sequence (DNA): TGCGCCAGCAGCCCAAACGGGGGCTCCTACAATGAGCAGTTCTTC.

This clone occurred a few times. This sequence joins TRBV6-5 and TRBJ1-1; the D is unclear. Per germline, CDR1 MNHEY and CDR2 SVGAGI. Deletions cut 1 base from V and 8 bases from J, with 5 bases between. This CDR3 spans 11 amino acids. The CDR3 bases are TGTGCCAGCAGTTACTATAGAGAAGCTTTCTTT. It codes for CASSYYREAFF.

This clone has more than one count but fewer than ten. This chain links TRBV30 with TRBJ2-5; unclear D gene. Trimming removed 0 bases at V and 2 bases at J, with 7 bases between. CDR3 size: 13 residues. Per the germline V gene, CDR1 is GTSNPN and CDR2 is SVGIG (reference sequence). The CDR3 coding sequence is TGTGCCTGGAGTGTGACCCATCAAGAGACCCAGTACTTC. Encoded protein: CAWSVTHQETQYF. Together with reference TRBV30 and TRBJ2-5, the CDR3 gives the full variable domain: SQTIHQWPATLVQPVGSPLSLECTVEGTSNPNLYWYRQAAGRGLQLLFYSVGIGQISSEVPQNLSASRPQDRQFILSSKKLLLSDSGFYLCAWSVTHQETQYFGPGTRLLVL.

This chain joins TRBV25-1 and TRBJ2-1; 9 bases are shared with TRBD2. Trimming at V came to 3 bases and at J to 6 bases, leaving 6 bases not matched to a gene. The CDR3 contains 15 residues. Germline values: CDR1 MGHDK, CDR2 SYGVNS. CDR3 sequence (DNA): TGTGCCAGCAGTGAGACGGGACTAGCCGGCAATGAGCAGTTCTTC. It is translated as CASSETGLAGNEQFF. Full variable domain (outside the CDR3, taken from reference TRBV25-1 and TRBJ2-1): EADIYQTPRYLVIGTGKKITLECSQTMGHDKMYWYQQDPGMELHLIHYSYGVNSTEKGDLSSESTVSRIRTEHFPLTLESARPSHTSQYLCASSETGLAGNEQFFGPGTRLTVL.

The sample holds a few counts of this clone. The chain carries TRBV25-1 and TRBJ1-4, with D unresolved. In germline, CDR1 is MGHDK, CDR2 SYGVNS. Trimming cost V 7 bases and J 3 bases, with 12 bases left between them. CDR3 length: 14 amino acids. The CDR3, as DNA: TGTGCCAGCACTATCAGCGGACCTAATGAAAAACTGTTTTTT. It codes for CASTISGPNEKLFF.

The gene calls are TRBV7-9 and TRBJ2-3, with a tentative D call TRBD2 (5 bases). Germline V lookup: CDR1 SEHNR, CDR2 FQNEAQ (reference sequence). The V gene lost 3 bases and the J gene lost 4 bases, with 11 bases spanning the gap. The CDR3 contains 14 residues. The CDR3 reads CASSLGVLADTQYF. CDR3 in DNA: TGTGCCAGCAGCTTGGGAGTCTTGGCAGATACGCAGTATTTT. Full variable domain (remainder filled in from reference TRBV7-9 and TRBJ2-3): DTGVSQNPRHKITKRGQNVTFRCDPISEHNRLYWYRQTLGQGPEFLTYFQNEAQLEKSRLLSDRFSAERPKGSFSTLEIQRTEQGDSAMYLCASSLGVLADTQYFGPGTRLTVL.

This clone appeared a few times. V usage is TRBV7-9 and J usage is TRBJ2-1, with D unclear. This CDR3 is built from 14 residues. The germline CDR1 and CDR2 sequences are SEHNR and FQNEAQ (reference sequence). With 1 base removed from V and 2 bases from J, the gap between germline ends came to 6 bases. The CDR3 here is CASSLGQAYNEQFF. DNA for the CDR3: TGTGCCAGCAGCTTAGGACAAGCCTACAATGAGCAGTTCTTC.

CDR3: CAISRPGQVNYGYTF. For the CDR3, the DNA is TGTGCCATCAGTAGACCGGGACAGGTTAACTATGGCTACACCTTC. J is TRBJ1-2 and V is TRBV10-3; 8 positions agree with TRBD1. Unmatched junction bases numbered 6, after V lost 5 bases and J lost 1 base. Per the germline V gene, CDR1 is ENHRY and CDR2 is SYGVKD. The CDR3 consists of 15 residues.

The V gene is TRBV29-1, the J gene TRBJ1-1; no firm D call. This CDR3 has 13 residues. Trimming left V 4 bases short and J 1 base short, with 10 bases between. Germline CDR1 is SQVTM and CDR2 is ANQGSEA. This chain's CDR3 is CSVGVQSNTEAFF. For the CDR3, the DNA is TGCAGCGTTGGGGTACAGTCGAACACTGAAGCTTTCTTT.

This clone turned up a few times. The chain employs TRBV7-6 and TRBJ2-3; no firm D call. The V end lost 1 base, the J end lost 6 bases, and 8 bases lay between the germline ends. This CDR3 contains 13 residues. Germline CDR1 reads SGHVS; CDR2 reads FNYEAQ. CDR3 protein: CASSLVILDTQYF. The CDR3 region has the DNA TGTGCCAGCAGCTTAGTTATCCTCGATACGCAGTATTTT.